This TCR beta chain was sequenced during a study of shared clonotypes between healthy human individuals. Study-wide results and limits: Lower generation probabilities were found for non-shared clonotypes than for those shared by all four donors. The low donor count limited represented genetic and exposure-history diversity. Donor clonotype sharing was expected to depend on sequencing depth.

A note on this clone: Its matching antigen is unknown.

TCRdb's copy holds only in-frame clones and misses some; the assay was immunoSEQ multiplex PCR. This repertoire shows about 380,000 clones, 96% found once; its top ten account for around 0.32%. Germline V lookup: CDR1 DFQATT, CDR2 SNEGSKA (reference sequence). The CDR3 runs to 10 residues. The source material was memory CD8+ T cells sorted from blood. Subset reported: CD45RO+ cells pooled with CCR7-negative TemRA cells. The chain is built from TRBV20-1 and TRBJ1-1, with D tentatively TRBD1 (6 bases). The receptor comes from a man under 40 in good health. The chain's CDR3 is CRARGARAFF. The CDR3 nucleotides are TGCAGGGCCCGGGGGGCGCGAGCTTTCTTT.